One sample yielded the 31 T cell receptor beta chains listed below, sequenced in a study of sequential checkpoint blockade in melanoma (dated by TCRdb to the late 2010s). Read against the paper, the sample's treatment or condition label means: randomized to nivolumab then ipilimumab (arm A) or the reverse (arm B). The library was built by means of the immunoSEQ multiplex PCR assay. This is the immuneACCESS table as TCRdb keeps it, with only in-frame sequences that have V and J called. A part of the clones is gone; compared with another copy, unresolved V genes explain less than half, and the rest is unexplained. This sample lists over 9,000 clones; 73% were detected once. More than 11% of the sample belongs to the ten largest clones. Source: CD8+ T cells sorted from blood (inferred from file names), taken from a patient given nivolumab and ipilimumab in sequence. Every receptor here comes from a human donor with melanoma.

This chain links TRBV27 with TRBJ2-1; TRBD1 agrees at 9 bases. The ends lost 6 bases at V and 6 bases at J; junction bases unmatched: 6. The CDR3 totals 14 residues. Germline CDR1 and CDR2: MNHEY and SMNVEV (reference sequence). The CDR3 spells CASSRDRAVNEQFF. Written as DNA, the CDR3 is TGTGCCAGCAGCCGGGACAGGGCGGTCAATGAGCAGTTCTTC.

The CDR3 bases are TGTGCCAGCAGCCGAGGGACAAAAGGTCGCAATGAGCAGTTCTTC. Amino acids: CASSRGTKGRNEQFF. The gene calls are TRBV5-4 and TRBJ2-1; TRBD1 might be the D (6 bases). Trimming removed 4 bases from V and 6 bases from J, with 17 bases in between. The CDR3 covers 15 residues. Germline loops: CDR1 SGHNT, CDR2 YYREEE (reference sequence).

The rearrangement joins TRBV5-5 to TRBJ2-1, with 11 bases fitting TRBD2. CDR1 is SGHKS, CDR2 YYEKEE, per germline (reference sequence). The length of the CDR3 is 14 residues. After removal of 7 bases from V and 4 bases from J, the junction contained 4 bases not matched to a gene. The CDR3 spells CASGGTSGYNEQFF. The CDR3 DNA is TGTGCCAGCGGCGGGACTAGCGGTTACAATGAGCAGTTCTTC.

The rearrangement links TRBV5-1 to TRBJ2-7, with TRBD2 as a possible D gene (7 bases). This CDR3 contains 13 residues. Trimming removed 6 bases from V and 4 bases from J, with 14 bases in between. The germline V gene encodes CDR1 SGHRS and CDR2 YFSETQ. The CDR3 loop is CASTDGGRYEQYF. The CDR3 DNA sequence: TGCGCCAGCACCGACGGGGGGCGTTACGAGCAGTACTTC.

This clone came up a few times. The rearrangement uses TRBV7-9 and TRBJ2-1, with 8 bases lining up with TRBD2. V was pared by 1 base and J by 4 bases, with 3 bases of the junction left unmatched. There are 15 residues in the CDR3. Per the germline V gene, CDR1 is SEHNR and CDR2 is FQNEAQ (reference sequence). CDR3 coding DNA: TGTGCCAGCAGCTTAGTACTAGCGGAGTACAATGAGCAGTTCTTC. It translates to CASSLVLAEYNEQFF. The variable domain in full, completed from reference TRBV7-9 and TRBJ2-1, reads DTGVSQNPRHKITKRGQNVTFRCDPISEHNRLYWYRQTLGQGPEFLTYFQNEAQLEKSRLLSDRFSAERPKGSFSTLEIQRTEQGDSAMYLCASSLVLAEYNEQFFGPGTRLTVL.

J is TRBJ1-2 and V is TRBV7-8, with TRBD1 matching over 8 bases. The CDR3 spans 16 residues. Trimming removed 5 bases from V and 6 bases from J; junction bases left unmatched: 14. Germline CDR1 and CDR2: SGHVS and FQNEAQ. CDR3 sequence: CASSISEAGGMDGYTF. The CDR3 coding sequence is TGTGCCAGCAGCATCTCTGAGGCAGGGGGCATGGATGGCTACACCTTC.

The rearrangement uses TRBV30 and TRBJ2-3; TRBD2 aligns across 8 bases. The CDR3 runs to 14 residues. Germline V gene sequence: CDR1 GTSNPN, CDR2 SVGIG (reference sequence). V dropped 3 bases and J dropped 3; count of bases not matched to a gene: 5. The CDR3 spells CAWSRAGVTDTQYF. CDR3 in DNA: TGTGCCTGGAGCCGAGCGGGAGTGACAGATACGCAGTATTTT.

The chain employs TRBV27 and TRBJ2-5; the D gene is possibly TRBD2 (5 bases). The CDR3 contains 17 residues. From germline, CDR1 is MNHEY and CDR2 SMNVEV (reference sequence). Trimming cost V 5 bases and J 4 bases, with 23 bases left between them. CDR3 in amino acids: CASSAIPTNLASETQYF. The CDR3 nucleotides are TGTGCCAGCAGTGCGATACCGACTAATTTAGCGTCAGAGACCCAGTACTTC.

The chain recombines TRBV7-9 with TRBJ2-2; TRBD2 aligns across 13 bases. The trim removed 8 bases at V and 1 base at J, leaving 7 bases unmatched. The CDR3 runs 17 residues. CDR1 SEHNR and CDR2 FQNEAQ come from the germline V gene (reference sequence). This chain's CDR3 is CASPGLAGVRNTGELFF. The CDR3 DNA follows: TGTGCCAGCCCCGGACTAGCGGGAGTGAGGAACACCGGGGAGCTGTTTTTT.

The chain employs TRBV6-4 and TRBJ2-1, with D unresolved. Germline V lookup: CDR1 MRHNA, CDR2 SNTAGT. The V gene lost 2 bases and the J gene lost 3 bases, with 5 bases spanning the gap. This CDR3 has 13 residues. The CDR3 sequence is CASSDTYYNEQFF. The CDR3 DNA reads TGTGCCAGCAGTGACACCTACTACAATGAGCAGTTCTTC.

The gene calls are TRBV27 and TRBJ1-5; TRBD1 matches at 8 bases. The CDR3 contains 15 residues. Germline CDR1 and CDR2: MNHEY and SMNVEV (reference sequence). V dropped 5 bases and J dropped 1; count of bases not matched to a gene: 4. CDR3 nucleotide sequence: TGTGCCAGCAGTCTACAGGGGGAAAGCAATCAGCCCCAGCATTTT. This sequence encodes CASSLQGESNQPQHF.

The chain joins TRBV27 to TRBJ2-1; possible D gene TRBD2, 5 bases. The CDR3 runs 17 residues. CDR1 is MNHEY and CDR2 is SMNVEV in the germline V gene (reference sequence). V was pared by 1 base and J by 0 bases, with 13 bases between. The CDR3 reads CASSLFWPGSSYNEQFF. The CDR3, as DNA: TGTGCCAGCAGTTTATTTTGGCCGGGGAGCTCCTACAATGAGCAGTTCTTC.

The chain couples TRBV6-5 to TRBJ2-7, with 8 bases fitting TRBD1. The CDR3 length is 14 residues. CDR1 is MNHEY and CDR2 is SVGAGI in the germline V gene. V shed 4 bases and J 5 bases; nucleotides not matched to a gene: 7. This chain's CDR3 is CASSLSGGGDEQYF. Written as DNA, the CDR3 is TGTGCCAGCAGTTTGTCAGGGGGCGGGGACGAGCAGTACTTC.

This clone was counted a few times. The chain has TRBV13 and TRBJ2-2, with TRBD1 matching 7 bases. This CDR3 region has 14 residues. Unmatched junction bases numbered 8, after V lost 5 bases and J lost 8 bases. Germline V gene lookup returns CDR1 PRHDT and CDR2 FYEKMQ (reference sequence). This CDR3 reads CASSGDRERGELFF. In DNA, the CDR3 is TGTGCCAGCAGCGGAGACAGGGAAAGGGGGGAGCTGTTTTTT.

V gene TRBV5-1 combines with J gene TRBJ1-2, with D perhaps TRBD1 (6 bases). The CDR3 runs to 13 residues. Germline V lookup: CDR1 SGHRS, CDR2 YFSETQ. Trimming left V 3 bases short and J 4 bases short, with 10 bases between. The CDR3: CASSSGQSYGYTF. The CDR3 nucleotides are TGCGCCAGCAGCTCAGGACAGTCCTATGGCTACACCTTC.

This chain links TRBV29-1 with TRBJ1-2, with D tentatively TRBD1 (6 bases). Germline V CDR1 and CDR2: SQVTM, ANQGSEA. The length of the CDR3 is 12 residues. Trimming pared 3 bases from V and 8 bases from J, leaving 13 bases between. The CDR3 reads CSVDDRWDGYTF. The CDR3 DNA reads TGCAGCGTTGACGACAGGTGGGACGGCTACACCTTC.

J is TRBJ2-5 and V is TRBV29-1; TRBD2 agrees at 14 bases. The V segment lost 7 bases and the J segment 5 bases; nucleotides outside the gene matches: 15. Germline V gives CDR1 SQVTM, CDR2 ANQGSEA. CDR3 size: 17 residues. CDR3 DNA: TGCAGCGGAGCAGCGTGGGGACTAGCGGGAGTTTCCGAGACCCAGTACTTC. Translation: CSGAAWGLAGVSETQYF.

V and J are TRBV6-1 and TRBJ1-1; D remains unclear. The CDR3 contains 15 residues. V was trimmed by 4 bases and J by 0 bases, leaving 12 bases between them. CDR1 is MNHNS, CDR2 SASEGT, per germline. Here the CDR3 DNA reads TGTGCCAGCAGTGTTGGTTTCAGGTTGAACACTGAAGCTTTCTTT. Translating gives CASSVGFRLNTEAFF.

The chain links TRBV27 to TRBJ1-1; perhaps TRBD1 as D (5 bases). Germline lookup yields CDR1 MNHEY and CDR2 SMNVEV (reference sequence). The CDR3 totals 14 residues. V was pared by 4 bases and J by 4 bases, with 13 bases between. The DNA of the CDR3 is TGTGCCAGCAGTTGGGGGGGGAGTGTCACTGAAGCTTTCTTT. Translated, it gives CASSWGGSVTEAFF.

This sequence joins TRBV19 and TRBJ1-4; D not resolved. Germline values: CDR1 LNHDA, CDR2 SQIVND (reference sequence). The CDR3 consists of 15 residues. V was pared by 7 bases and J by 2 bases, with 14 bases between. CDR3 DNA sequence: TGTGCCAGTACCGAGTCCGCGGCTACTAATGAAAAACTGTTTTTT. It encodes CASTESAATNEKLFF. The full variable domain, its missing parts supplied by reference TRBV19 and TRBJ1-4, is DGGITQSPKYLFRKEGQNVTLSCEQNLNHDAMYWYRQDPGQGLRLIYYSQIVNDFQKGDIAEGYSVSREKKESFPLTVTSAQKNPTAFYLCASTESAATNEKLFFGSGTQLSVL.

The chain recombines TRBV6-1 with TRBJ2-7; D unresolved. CDR3 length: 14 amino acids. CDR1 and CDR2 from the germline V gene are MNHNS and SASEGT. The V and J ends lost 1 base and 0 bases respectively, with 7 bases between them. CDR3 loop: CASSEGPDSYEQYV. The DNA of the CDR3 is TGTGCCAGCAGTGAAGGACCGGACTCCTACGAGCAGTACGTC.

The chain has TRBV9 and TRBJ2-7; TRBD2 matches 11 bases. Trimming cost V 4 bases and J 3 bases; bases outside gene matches: 6. The germline V gene has CDR1 SGDLS and CDR2 YYNGEE. The CDR3 sequence is 15 residues long. This CDR3 is CASSPSGLAVYEQYF. CDR3 nucleotides: TGTGCCAGCAGCCCATCGGGACTAGCGGTCTACGAGCAGTACTTC.

This clone was observed once. The V gene is TRBV29-1, the J gene TRBJ1-2, with 9 nucleotides matching TRBD1. The CDR3 is made up of 14 amino acids. The germline gives CDR1 SQVTM, CDR2 ANQGSEA. J gave up 4 bases and V 7 bases, and 10 bases lay outside the gene matches. CDR3 residues: CSAPGDRASYGYTF. In DNA, the CDR3 is TGCAGCGCCCCGGGGGACAGGGCGTCCTATGGCTACACCTTC. The complete variable domain, with remaining parts taken from reference TRBV29-1 and TRBJ1-2, reads SAVISQKPSRDICQRGTSLTIQCQVDSQVTMMFWYRQQPGQSLTLIATANQGSEATYESGFVIDKFPISRPNLTFSTLTVSNMSPEDSSIYLCSAPGDRASYGYTFGSGTRLTVV.

The chain couples TRBV27 to TRBJ1-2; D uncertain. The germline V gene encodes CDR1 MNHEY and CDR2 SMNVEV (reference sequence). The CDR3 length is 13 residues. V lost 3 bases and J 8 bases, leaving 13 bases between the germline ends. The CDR3 protein is CASSFTGRSGYTF. Written as DNA, the CDR3 is TGTGCCAGCAGTTTTACCGGGAGAAGCGGCTACACCTTC.

This chain joins TRBV25-1 and TRBJ1-5, with 10 bases aligning to TRBD1. V was pared by 5 bases and J by 0 bases, with 10 bases of the junction left unmatched. Germline-derived CDR1 and CDR2 are MGHDK and SYGVNS. CDR3 length: 18 amino acids. CDR3 region: CASSRVGQGKVSNQPQHF. CDR3 bases: TGTGCCAGCAGTAGGGTGGGACAGGGGAAGGTTAGCAATCAGCCCCAGCATTTT.

This sequence joins TRBV7-8 and TRBJ2-5, with TRBD2 matching over 10 bases. The CDR3 contains 14 residues. From germline, CDR1 is SGHVS and CDR2 FQNEAQ. The V and J ends lost 5 bases and 4 bases, in that order; junction bases with no gene match: 4. CDR3 protein: CASSASGSLETQYF. DNA for the CDR3: TGTGCCAGCAGCGCTAGCGGGAGCTTAGAGACCCAGTACTTC.

The chain employs TRBV7-9 and TRBJ2-1, with 9 nucleotides matching TRBD1. Trimming took 5 bases from V and 2 from J; bases not matched to a gene: 7. From germline, CDR1 is SEHNR and CDR2 FQNEAQ (reference sequence). This CDR3 has 16 amino acids. CDR3 protein: CASSLGTGYTYNEQFF. CDR3 DNA sequence: TGTGCCAGCAGCCTAGGGACAGGGTACACCTACAATGAGCAGTTCTTC. Drawing the rest from reference TRBV7-9 and TRBJ2-1, the complete variable domain is DTGVSQNPRHKITKRGQNVTFRCDPISEHNRLYWYRQTLGQGPEFLTYFQNEAQLEKSRLLSDRFSAERPKGSFSTLEIQRTEQGDSAMYLCASSLGTGYTYNEQFFGPGTRLTVL.

The rearrangement links TRBV27 to TRBJ2-1, with TRBD1 matching 7 bases. With 6 bases clipped from V and 1 base from J, the junction kept 6 bases outside the gene matches. This CDR3 has 15 amino acids. Germline CDR1 and CDR2: MNHEY and SMNVEV (reference sequence). In nucleotides, the CDR3 is TGTGCCAGCAGCCGACAGGGCTGGTCCTACAATGAGCAGTTCTTC. Amino acid sequence: CASSRQGWSYNEQFF.

The chain couples TRBV6-4 to TRBJ1-1; TRBD1 is a possible D gene (6 bases). V lost 0 bases, J lost 4 bases, and 6 bases lay in between. The CDR3 runs 13 residues. The germline CDR1 and CDR2 sequences are MRHNA and SNTAGT. The CDR3 reads CASSDSDSTEAFF. The DNA for the CDR3 is TGTGCCAGCAGTGACTCGGACAGCACTGAAGCTTTCTTT.

The V gene is TRBV7-9, the J gene TRBJ2-7, with TRBD1 as a possible D gene (6 bases). The V gene lost 5 bases and the J gene lost 3 bases, with 14 bases spanning the gap. The CDR3 runs 14 residues. The germline V gene has CDR1 SEHNR and CDR2 FQNEAQ (reference sequence). The chain's CDR3 is CASSLGGHDYEQYF. The CDR3 coding sequence is TGTGCCAGCAGCCTAGGGGGACACGACTACGAGCAGTACTTC.

The chain links TRBV6-5 to TRBJ1-1; D is unclear. CDR1 is MNHEY and CDR2 is SVGAGI in the germline V gene. The CDR3 is 15 amino acids. Between the trimmed V and J ends, which lost 0 bases and 4 bases, there was a span of 12 bases. CDR3: CASSYSLGSPTEAFF. The CDR3, as DNA: TGTGCCAGCAGTTACTCATTGGGCAGTCCCACTGAAGCTTTCTTT.